A single sample gave rise to the 13 T cell receptor beta chains below, sequenced in a study of cytomegalovirus exposure and HLA in healthy donors. It was with 60 Vbeta and 13 Jbeta primers that the PCR ran. Clones were sequenced by immunoSEQ multiplex PCR, and TCRdb holds only the in-frame ones, with some missing. The sample shows over 200,000 clones, approximately 82% of them seen only once. Material for sequencing was PBMCs. These receptors were obtained from a woman between 40 and 55 years old in good health and CMV-seronegative.

The chain uses TRBV18 and TRBJ1-2, with D possibly matching TRBD1 (5 bases). This CDR3 region has 14 residues. Trimming took off 2 bases at V and 3 bases at J, with 10 bases between the two ends. The V gene's germline CDR1 is KGHSH and CDR2 LQKENI. The CDR3 DNA sequence: TGTGCCAGCTCACCAGGGGGGTCTGACTATGGCTACACCTTC. This encodes CASSPGGSDYGYTF.

V gene TRBV27 combines with J gene TRBJ1-1; weak D call: TRBD1 (6 bases). Trimming shortened V by 4 bases and J by 3 bases, and 18 bases separated the two germline ends. CDR1 and CDR2 from the germline V gene are MNHEY and SMNVEV (reference sequence). CDR3 size: 16 residues. The CDR3 coding sequence is TGTGCCAGCAGTTACCTGGCGGGGGCGAGGGACACTGAAGCTTTCTTT. This translates into CASSYLAGARDTEAFF.

This clone was recorded a few times. This rearrangement joins TRBV5-6 to TRBJ1-1; D possibly corresponds to TRBD1 (6 bases). CDR1 is SGHDT and CDR2 is YYEEEE in the germline V gene. The V and J ends lost 1 base and 1 base respectively, with 17 bases between them. The length of the CDR3 is 17 residues. The CDR3 reads CASSLSYLTGKNTEAFF. As DNA, the CDR3 is TGTGCCAGCAGCTTGTCCTACCTGACAGGAAAGAACACTGAAGCTTTCTTT. The whole variable domain, filled in from reference TRBV5-6 and TRBJ1-1, reads DAGVTQSPTHLIKTRGQQVTLRCSPKSGHDTVSWYQQALGQGPQFIFQYYEEEERQRGNFPDRFSGHQFPNYSSELNVNALLLGDSALYLCASSLSYLTGKNTEAFFGQGTRLTVV.

The V and J genes are TRBV21-1 and TRBJ2-7; no check of the table's D call, TRBD2, against the DNA was made. TRBV21-1 is assigned pseudogene status. The CDR3 totals 14 residues. DNA of the CDR3: TGTGCCAGCAGCAAAGTCGGGGTACCCTACGAGCAGTACTTC. It encodes CASSKVGVPYEQYF.

The chain couples TRBV6-1 to TRBJ2-7, with D perhaps TRBD1 (5 bases). This CDR3 region has 14 residues. The germline V gene has CDR1 MNHNS and CDR2 SASEGT. V was cut by 6 bases and J by 2 bases, with 14 bases left in between. The CDR3 region has the DNA TGTGCCAGCAGACCTGACAGCTACACCTACGAGCAGTACTTC. The encoded protein is CASRPDSYTYEQYF.

This clone was seen just once. The chain carries TRBV30 and TRBJ2-1; D unclear. The CDR3 covers 13 residues. Trimming shortened V by 1 base and J by 8 bases, and 12 bases separated the two germline ends. CDR1 and CDR2 (germline): GTSNPN, SVGIG (reference sequence). The CDR3 DNA reads as TGTGCCTGGAGTGCCGACATTGTGGATGAGCAGTTCTTC. This translates into CAWSADIVDEQFF.

This clone was picked up a small number of times. The chain recombines TRBV9 with TRBJ2-2, with 7 bases that match TRBD2. Looked up from germline, CDR1 is SGDLS and CDR2 is YYNGEE. J gave up 6 bases and V 4 bases, and 9 bases lay outside the gene matches. The CDR3 totals 15 residues. This chain's CDR3 is CASSPGVAGPGELFF. The CDR3, as DNA: TGTGCCAGCAGCCCCGGGGTAGCGGGTCCCGGGGAGCTGTTTTTT.

The V and J genes are TRBV9 and TRBJ2-3, with D possibly being TRBD2 (7 bases). The CDR3 sequence is 16 residues long. Germline CDR1 SGDLS, CDR2 YYNGEE. V was cut by 2 bases and J by 3 bases, with 16 bases left in between. This chain's CDR3 is CASSVGGGPRTDTQYF. In DNA, the CDR3 is TGTGCCAGCAGCGTTGGGGGGGGGCCGAGAACAGATACGCAGTATTTT.

The chain uses TRBV29-1 and TRBJ1-2; possibly TRBD1 for D (5 bases). This CDR3 comprises 11 residues. Trimming pared 4 bases from V and 6 bases from J, leaving 9 bases between. CDR1 and CDR2 (germline): SQVTM, ANQGSEA. The chain's CDR3 is CSVGLGDGYTF. CDR3 bases: TGCAGCGTTGGTTTAGGGGATGGCTACACCTTC.

This clone came up many times. This chain uses TRBV5-8 with TRBJ2-6, with D maybe TRBD1 (6 bases). Per germline, CDR1 SGHTS and CDR2 YDEGEE. The germline V and J ends were trimmed by 5 bases and 0 bases, with 12 bases remaining between them. This CDR3 comprises 16 residues. CDR3 amino acids: CASSSDSLSGANVLTF. CDR3 DNA sequence: TGTGCCAGCAGTTCGGACAGTCTCTCTGGGGCCAACGTCCTGACTTTC.

This clone was seen just once. The genes are TRBV7-3 and TRBJ2-3, with TRBD2 matching 7 bases. CDR1 is SGHTA and CDR2 is FQGTGA in the germline V gene. Unmatched junction bases numbered 4, after V lost 8 bases and J lost 2 bases. There are 13 residues in the CDR3. The CDR3 loop reads CASGGDYTDTQYF. The CDR3 coding sequence is TGTGCCAGCGGAGGGGACTACACAGATACGCAGTATTTT. The variable domain in full, completed from reference TRBV7-3 and TRBJ2-3, reads GAGVSQTPSNKVTEKGKYVELRCDPISGHTALYWYRQSLGQGPEFLIYFQGTGAADDSGLPNDRFFAVRPEGSVSTLKIQRTERGDSAVYLCASGGDYTDTQYFGPGTRLTVL.

The chain is built from TRBV6-6 and TRBJ1-4; no reliable D call. Germline loops: CDR1 MNHNY, CDR2 SVGAGI (reference sequence). V was cut by 5 bases and J by 9 bases, with 13 bases left in between. The CDR3 extends over 13 amino acids. The CDR3 region is CASSEEGGKKLFF. CDR3 nucleotides: TGTGCCAGCAGTGAGGAGGGTGGGAAAAAACTGTTTTTT.

A few counts support this clone. The rearrangement links TRBV6-5 to TRBJ2-7; D unresolved. Germline lookup yields CDR1 MNHEY and CDR2 SVGAGI. CDR3 length: 11 residues. Trimming removed 6 bases at V and 4 bases at J, with 7 bases between. The CDR3 spells CASRERYEQYF. The DNA of the CDR3 is TGTGCCAGCAGGGAGAGGTACGAGCAGTACTTC.